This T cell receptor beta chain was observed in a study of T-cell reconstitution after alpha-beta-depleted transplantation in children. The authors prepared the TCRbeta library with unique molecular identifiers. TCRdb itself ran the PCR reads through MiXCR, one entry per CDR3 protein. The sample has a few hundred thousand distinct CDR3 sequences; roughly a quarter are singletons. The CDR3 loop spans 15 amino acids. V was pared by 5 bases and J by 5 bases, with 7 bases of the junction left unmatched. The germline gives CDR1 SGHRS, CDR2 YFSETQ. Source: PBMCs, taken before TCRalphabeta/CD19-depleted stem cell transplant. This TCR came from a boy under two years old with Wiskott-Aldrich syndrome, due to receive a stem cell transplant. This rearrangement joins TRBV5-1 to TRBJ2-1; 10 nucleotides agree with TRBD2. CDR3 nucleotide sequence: TGCGCCAGCAGAGTTGGACTAGCGGATGACAATGAGCAGTTCTTC. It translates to CASRVGLADDNEQFF.